This TCR beta chain came from a study of T cells in Graves' hyperthyroidism and ophthalmopathy. This clonotype was picked up a small number of times. Amplified TCR beta CDR3 regions derived from RNA transcripts. HTBI primers drove first-round RT-PCR of the TCR CDR3. TCRdb analysed the multiplex PCR reads with MiXCR anew, one entry per CDR3 protein. Here the sample spans fewer than 700,000 distinct CDR3 sequences, about 16% being singletons. This CDR3 is built from 12 residues. CDR1 is SGHRS and CDR2 is YFSETQ in the germline V gene. V was trimmed by 5 bases and J by 4 bases, leaving 10 bases between them. Absent ophthalmopathy progression within 18 months defined stable Graves' hyperthyroidism. It was approximately 9.7 ml of fresh peripheral blood that supplied the PBMCs.

Material: blood. The chain joins TRBV5-1 to TRBJ2-7; D perhaps matches TRBD1 (5 bases). The TCR originated in a woman aged 25-40 years with Graves' hyperthyroidism. Written as DNA, the CDR3 is TGCGCCAGCAGAGACAGAGATTACGAGCAGTACTTC. Amino acids: CASRDRDYEQYF. Full variable domain (remainder filled in from reference TRBV5-1 and TRBJ2-7): KAGVTQTPRYLIKTRGQQVTLSCSPISGHRSVSWYQQTPGQGLQFLFEYFSETQRNKGNFPGRFSGRQFSNSRSEMNVSTLELGDSALYLCASRDRDYEQYFGPGTRLTVT.